This entry concerns a single T cell receptor beta chain. The data were taken from a study of T-cell reconstitution after alpha-beta-depleted transplantation in children. This CDR3 is 17 amino acids long. The V end lost 5 bases, the J end lost 5 bases, and 22 bases lay between the germline ends. TCRbeta library construction was performed incorporating unique molecular identifiers. TCRdb re-derived calls from the PCR reads in MiXCR, one entry per CDR3 protein. The sample lists almost 500,000 distinct CDR3 sequences, about an eighth seen once, with roughly 5.4% in the top ten. This sequence was found in a human donor who donated a stem cell graft to a child with combined immunodeficiency. The sequenced sample was PBMCs from the stem cell graft donor, obtained from the stem cell graft. V gene TRBV12-3 or TRBV12-4 combines with J gene TRBJ2-1, with D perhaps matching TRBD1 or TRBD2 (5 bases each). DNA for the CDR3: TGTGCCAGCAGTCTTAATCACCCCACGGGACCAAACAATGAGCAGTTCTTC. It codes for CASSLNHPTGPNNEQFF.